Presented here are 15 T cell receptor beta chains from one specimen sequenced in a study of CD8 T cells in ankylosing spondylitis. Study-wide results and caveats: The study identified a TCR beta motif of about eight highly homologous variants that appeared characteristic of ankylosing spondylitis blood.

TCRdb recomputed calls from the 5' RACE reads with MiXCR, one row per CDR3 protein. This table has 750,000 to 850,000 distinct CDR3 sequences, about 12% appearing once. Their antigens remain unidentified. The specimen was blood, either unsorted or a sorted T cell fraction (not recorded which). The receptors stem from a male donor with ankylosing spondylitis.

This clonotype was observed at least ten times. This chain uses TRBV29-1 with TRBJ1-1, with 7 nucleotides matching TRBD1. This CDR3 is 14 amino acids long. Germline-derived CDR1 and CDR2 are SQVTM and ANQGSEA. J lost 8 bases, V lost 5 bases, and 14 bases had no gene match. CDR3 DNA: TGCAGCGTTAGCAGTTTCCTTACAGGGGCAGAAGCTTTCTTT. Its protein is CSVSSFLTGAEAFF. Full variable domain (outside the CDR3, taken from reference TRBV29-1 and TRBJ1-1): SAVISQKPSRDICQRGTSLTIQCQVDSQVTMMFWYRQQPGQSLTLIATANQGSEATYESGFVIDKFPISRPNLTFSTLTVSNMSPEDSSIYLCSVSSFLTGAEAFFGQGTRLTVV.

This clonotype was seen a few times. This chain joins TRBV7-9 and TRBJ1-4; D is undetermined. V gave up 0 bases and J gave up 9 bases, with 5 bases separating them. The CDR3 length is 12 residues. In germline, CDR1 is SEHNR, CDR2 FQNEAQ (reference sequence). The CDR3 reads CASSLAGKKLFF. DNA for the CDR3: TGTGCCAGCAGCTTAGCGGGTAAAAAACTGTTTTTT.

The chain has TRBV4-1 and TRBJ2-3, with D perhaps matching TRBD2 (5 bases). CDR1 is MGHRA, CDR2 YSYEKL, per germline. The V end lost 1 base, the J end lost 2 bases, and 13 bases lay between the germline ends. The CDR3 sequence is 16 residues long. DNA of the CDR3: TGCGCCAGCAGCCAAGTAGATACCGGGGACACAGATACGCAGTATTTT. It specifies CASSQVDTGDTDTQYF.

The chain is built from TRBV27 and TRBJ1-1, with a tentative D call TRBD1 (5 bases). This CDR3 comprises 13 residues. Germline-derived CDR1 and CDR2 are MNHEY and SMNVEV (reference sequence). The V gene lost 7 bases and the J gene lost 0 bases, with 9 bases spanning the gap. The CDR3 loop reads CASKGLLNTEAFF. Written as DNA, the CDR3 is TGTGCCAGCAAGGGACTGCTGAACACTGAAGCTTTCTTT.

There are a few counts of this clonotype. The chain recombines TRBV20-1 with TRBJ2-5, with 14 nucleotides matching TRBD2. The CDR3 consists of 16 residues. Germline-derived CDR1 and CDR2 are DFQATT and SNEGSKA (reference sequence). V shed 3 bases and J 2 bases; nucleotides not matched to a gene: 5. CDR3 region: CSASPRLAGGQETQYF. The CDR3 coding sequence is TGCAGTGCTAGCCCCAGACTAGCGGGGGGGCAAGAGACCCAGTACTTC.

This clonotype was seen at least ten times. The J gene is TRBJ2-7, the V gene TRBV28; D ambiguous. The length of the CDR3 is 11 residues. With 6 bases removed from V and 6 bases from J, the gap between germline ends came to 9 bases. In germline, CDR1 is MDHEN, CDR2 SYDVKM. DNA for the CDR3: TGTGCCAGCAGCCGTAGAAGCGAGCAGTACTTC. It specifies CASSRRSEQYF.

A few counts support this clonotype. CDR3 sequence (DNA): TGTGCCAGCAGTTTGCGAGGGGTCGGAGGCGAGCAGTACTTC. It translates to CASSLRGVGGEQYF. The rearrangement uses TRBV12-3 or TRBV12-4 and TRBJ2-7; D possibly uses TRBD1 or TRBD2 (5 bases each). Trimming cost V 3 bases and J 6 bases, with 15 bases left between them. The CDR3 covers 14 residues.

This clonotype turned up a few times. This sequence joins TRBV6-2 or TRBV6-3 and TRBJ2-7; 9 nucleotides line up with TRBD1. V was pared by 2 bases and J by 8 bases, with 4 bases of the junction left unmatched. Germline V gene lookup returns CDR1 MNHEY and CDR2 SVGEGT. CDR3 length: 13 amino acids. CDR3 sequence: CASSYRDRDQQYF. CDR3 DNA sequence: TGTGCCAGCAGTTACCGGGACAGGGATCAGCAGTACTTC.

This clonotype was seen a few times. The CDR3 region has the DNA TGTGCCACCAGTGATGGACTAGCGGGGAAGGAGCAGTACTTC. Translating gives CATSDGLAGKEQYF. The V and J genes are TRBV24-1 and TRBJ2-7; 12 bases are a match to TRBD2. The germline gives CDR1 KGHDR, CDR2 SFDVKD. The CDR3 is 14 amino acids. After removal of 3 bases from V and 7 bases from J, the junction contained 3 bases not matched to a gene.

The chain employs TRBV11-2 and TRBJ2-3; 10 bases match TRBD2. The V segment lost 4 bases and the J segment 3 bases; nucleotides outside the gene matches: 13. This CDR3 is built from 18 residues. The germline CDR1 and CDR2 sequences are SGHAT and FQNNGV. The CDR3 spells CASSSHLEGAGGTDTQYF. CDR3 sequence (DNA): TGTGCCAGCAGCTCCCACCTCGAAGGAGCGGGAGGGACAGATACGCAGTATTTT.

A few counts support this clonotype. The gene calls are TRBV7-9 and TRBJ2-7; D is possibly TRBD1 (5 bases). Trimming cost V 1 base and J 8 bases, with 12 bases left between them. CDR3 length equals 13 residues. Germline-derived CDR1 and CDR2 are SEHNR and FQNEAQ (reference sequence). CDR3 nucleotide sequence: TGTGCCAGCAGCTTAGGTAGACAGTCGAAGCAGTACTTC. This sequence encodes CASSLGRQSKQYF.

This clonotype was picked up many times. CDR3 DNA sequence: TGTGCCAGCGGAACGGGATCGACTAGCGGGAGTGAGACCCAGTACTTC. Protein: CASGTGSTSGSETQYF. V and J are TRBV6-1 and TRBJ2-5; 12 bases are shared with TRBD2. CDR1 MNHNS and CDR2 SASEGT come from the germline V gene. After removal of 8 bases from V and 5 bases from J, the junction contained 12 bases not matched to a gene. This CDR3 contains 16 residues.

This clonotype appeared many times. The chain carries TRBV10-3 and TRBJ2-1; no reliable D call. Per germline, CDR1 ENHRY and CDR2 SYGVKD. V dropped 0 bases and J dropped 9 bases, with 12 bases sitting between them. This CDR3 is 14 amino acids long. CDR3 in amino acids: CAISESTHFGEQFF. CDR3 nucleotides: TGTGCCATCAGTGAGTCGACTCACTTCGGTGAGCAGTTCTTC.

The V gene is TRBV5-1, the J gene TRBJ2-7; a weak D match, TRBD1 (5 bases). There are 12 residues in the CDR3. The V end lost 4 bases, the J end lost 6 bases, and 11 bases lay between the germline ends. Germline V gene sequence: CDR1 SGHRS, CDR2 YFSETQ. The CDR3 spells CASSNQGSEQYF. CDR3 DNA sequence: TGCGCCAGCAGCAATCAGGGAAGCGAGCAGTACTTC.

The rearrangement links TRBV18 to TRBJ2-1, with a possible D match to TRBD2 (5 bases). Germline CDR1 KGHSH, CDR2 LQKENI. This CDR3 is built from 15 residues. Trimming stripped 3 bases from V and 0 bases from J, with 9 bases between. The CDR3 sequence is CASSPMGSSYNEQFF. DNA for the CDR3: TGTGCCAGCTCACCGATGGGGAGCTCCTACAATGAGCAGTTCTTC.